This passage covers 16 T cell receptor beta chains from one sample sequenced in a study of CD8 T cells in ankylosing spondylitis. TCRdb ran MiXCR on the 5' RACE reads and lists one entry per CDR3 protein. The sample has 250,000 or so distinct CDR3 sequences, about 10% seen once. Sample: blood, either unsorted or a sorted T cell fraction (not recorded which). These TCRs come from a male donor with ankylosing spondylitis or in good health (not recorded which).

V and J are TRBV27 and TRBJ1-2; 7 bases match TRBD1. V dropped 3 bases and J dropped 10; count of bases not matched to a gene: 8. Germline-derived CDR1 and CDR2 are MNHEY and SMNVEV (reference sequence). This CDR3 is 13 amino acids long. The CDR3 DNA reads as TGTGCCAGCAGTTTGGTGTCAGGGGGAGACTACACCTTC. Translated: CASSLVSGGDYTF.

This clonotype has at least ten counts. This sequence joins TRBV5-1 and TRBJ2-3, with 13 bases fitting TRBD2. The CDR3 totals 15 residues. Per germline, CDR1 SGHRS and CDR2 YFSETQ. J was trimmed by 4 bases and V by 7 bases; bases with no gene match: 6. CDR3 loop: CASRTGLAGADTQYF. CDR3 nucleotide sequence: TGCGCCAGCCGGACCGGACTAGCGGGAGCAGATACGCAGTATTTT.

The rearrangement links TRBV7-9 to TRBJ2-2, with D possibly being TRBD2 (5 bases). V lost 6 bases and J lost 6, with 14 bases in between. The CDR3 length is 14 residues. The V gene's germline CDR1 is SEHNR and CDR2 FQNEAQ (reference sequence). In DNA, the CDR3 is TGTGCCAGCAGTGAGGGAGAATGGGCCGGGGAGCTGTTTTTT. This sequence encodes CASSEGEWAGELFF.

This clonotype was recorded a few times. The rearrangement links TRBV20-1 to TRBJ2-1; TRBD2 aligns across 10 bases. The CDR3 is made up of 19 amino acids. V shed 3 bases, J shed 4 bases, and the junction held 18 bases outside the gene matches. Germline CDR1 and CDR2: DFQATT and SNEGSKA (reference sequence). The DNA for the CDR3 is TGCAGTGCTAGGTTTTTAAGGGGACTAGCGTTATTTGGGTACAATGAGCAGTTCTTC. Translating it yields CSARFLRGLALFGYNEQFF.

There are a few counts of this clonotype. The V and J genes are TRBV7-9 and TRBJ1-2, with D maybe TRBD1 (5 bases). Trimming pared 8 bases from V and 4 bases from J, leaving 20 bases between. The CDR3 length is 15 residues. From germline, CDR1 is SEHNR and CDR2 FQNEAQ (reference sequence). CDR3 protein: CASRPSMGEGYGYTF. The CDR3 DNA reads as TGTGCCAGCCGACCTTCTATGGGGGAGGGCTATGGCTACACCTTC.

Many counts were recorded for this clonotype. The chain employs TRBV15 and TRBJ2-3; 13 bases fit TRBD2. The V segment lost 4 bases and the J segment 4 bases; nucleotides outside the gene matches: 5. This CDR3 region has 16 residues. Germline CDR1 and CDR2: LNHNV and YYDKDF (reference sequence). CDR3 amino acids: CATSIGTSGASDTQYF. CDR3 DNA sequence: TGTGCCACCAGCATAGGGACTAGCGGGGCCTCAGATACGCAGTATTTT.

This clonotype was seen repeatedly, ten times or more. V is TRBV4-2 and J is TRBJ2-5; a possible D gene is TRBD1 (5 bases). In germline, CDR1 is LGHNA, CDR2 YNFKEQ. This CDR3 is 14 amino acids long. V gave up 3 bases and J gave up 5 bases, with 13 bases separating them. The CDR3 sequence is CASSQQQGGETQYF. In DNA form, the CDR3 reads TGTGCCAGCAGCCAGCAGCAGGGTGGGGAGACCCAGTACTTC.

V and J are TRBV6-1 and TRBJ2-5, with TRBD2 matching 13 bases. The CDR3 is 16 amino acids. CDR1 MNHNS and CDR2 SASEGT come from the germline V gene. The V gene end was trimmed by 5 bases and the J gene end by 2 bases; junction bases not matched to a gene: 5. The CDR3 reads CASSKPLAGGQETQYF. The CDR3 DNA follows: TGTGCCAGCAGTAAACCACTAGCGGGGGGGCAAGAGACCCAGTACTTC.

This clonotype was seen a few times. A much more abundant neighbour one base away suggests this may be a read error. The rearrangement links TRBV27 to TRBJ1-5; TRBD1 agrees at 7 bases. Germline V gene sequence: CDR1 MNHEY, CDR2 SMNVEV (reference sequence). V shed 3 bases and J 3 bases; nucleotides not matched to a gene: 2. This CDR3 is 14 amino acids long. Here the CDR3 DNA reads TGTGCCAGCAGTTTGACAGGGCACAATCAGCCCCAGCATTTT. Encoded protein: CASSLTGHNQPQHF.

This clonotype was observed at least ten times. V usage is TRBV5-1 and J usage is TRBJ1-1; D gene ambiguous. CDR1 is SGHRS and CDR2 is YFSETQ in the germline V gene. This CDR3 is built from 15 residues. Deletions cut 0 bases from V and 3 bases from J, with 12 bases between. The CDR3 loop is CASSLAMGVDTEAFF. The CDR3 region has the DNA TGCGCCAGCAGCTTGGCCATGGGAGTTGACACTGAAGCTTTCTTT.

The CDR3 nucleotides are TGTGCCAGCAGCTTAAGGGTCGCGGGGTTCACAGATACGCAGTATTTT. Its translation: CASSLRVAGFTDTQYF. V usage is TRBV11-3 and J usage is TRBJ2-3; possibly TRBD2 for D (6 bases). The CDR3 is 16 amino acids. Germline CDR1 and CDR2: SGHNT and YENEEA. Trimming cost V 2 bases and J 2 bases, with 14 bases left between them.

This clonotype was seen repeatedly, ten times or more. The J gene is TRBJ2-3, the V gene TRBV6-1, with TRBD1 matching 12 bases. The CDR3 covers 16 residues. The V segment lost 2 bases and the J segment 11 bases; nucleotides outside the gene matches: 11. Germline V gives CDR1 MNHNS, CDR2 SASEGT. CDR3 residues: CASSEPRDRGRRQQYF. CDR3 in DNA: TGTGCCAGCAGTGAACCCCGGGACAGGGGGCGAAGGCAGCAGTATTTT.

The sample holds many counts of this clonotype. The chain employs TRBV12-3 or TRBV12-4 and TRBJ2-7, with D possibly matching TRBD1 (6 bases). V lost 2 bases to trimming and J lost 3 bases, with 20 bases between them. The CDR3 contains 17 residues. Here the CDR3 reads CASSLRGLGRGFYEQYF. The CDR3 DNA is TGTGCCAGCAGTTTAAGAGGGCTAGGCAGGGGATTCTACGAGCAGTACTTC.

This clonotype was seen many times. The chain is built from TRBV12-3 or TRBV12-4 and TRBJ2-2, with D unresolved. Trimming cost V 10 bases and J 3 bases, with 9 bases left between them. The CDR3 contains 12 residues. The CDR3 coding sequence is TGTGCCATCATGCCCCACACCGGGGAGCTGTTTTTT. It yields the protein CAIMPHTGELFF.

This clonotype appeared many times. The chain uses TRBV6-1 and TRBJ2-7; 8 bases agree with TRBD2. Per germline, CDR1 MNHNS and CDR2 SASEGT. The CDR3 loop spans 15 amino acids. The J segment lost 2 bases and the V segment lost 4 bases, leaving 7 bases of the junction unmatched. The DNA of the CDR3 is TGTGCCAGCAGTGTTTTCCTAGCGGGTCCCTACGAGCAGTACTTC. Amino acids: CASSVFLAGPYEQYF.

J is TRBJ2-1 and V is TRBV7-9; 7 positions match TRBD1. CDR1 is SEHNR, CDR2 FQNEAQ, per germline (reference sequence). This CDR3 is built from 16 residues. V lost 4 bases to trimming and J lost 8 bases; unmatched junction nucleotides: 14. The CDR3, as DNA: TGTGCCAGCAGCTACCGACAGGGAATAGGCCTTGATGAGCAGTTCTTC. It specifies CASSYRQGIGLDEQFF.